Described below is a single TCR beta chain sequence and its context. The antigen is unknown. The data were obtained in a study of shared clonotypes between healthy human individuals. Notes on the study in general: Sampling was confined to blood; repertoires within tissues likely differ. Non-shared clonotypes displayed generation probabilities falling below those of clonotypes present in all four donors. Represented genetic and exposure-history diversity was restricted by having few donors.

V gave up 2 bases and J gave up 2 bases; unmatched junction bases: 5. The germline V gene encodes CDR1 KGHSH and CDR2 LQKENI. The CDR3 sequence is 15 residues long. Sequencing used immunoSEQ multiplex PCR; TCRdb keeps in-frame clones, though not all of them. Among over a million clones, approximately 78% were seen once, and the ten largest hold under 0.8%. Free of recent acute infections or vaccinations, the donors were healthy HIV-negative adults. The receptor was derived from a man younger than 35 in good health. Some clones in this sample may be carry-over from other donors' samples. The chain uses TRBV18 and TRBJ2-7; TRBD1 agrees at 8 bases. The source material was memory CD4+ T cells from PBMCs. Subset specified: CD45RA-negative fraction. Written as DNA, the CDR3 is TGTGCCAGCTCACCAACCGGGACAGGAACCTACGAGCAGTACTTC. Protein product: CASSPTGTGTYEQYF.